The clone carrying this TCR beta chain has a count of ten or more. Its antigen remains unknown. This specimen belongs to a study of early T cells in non-severe SARS-CoV-2 infection. At the level of the study: Bulk RNA taken from unsorted whole blood was sequenced, leaving chains unpaired. Findings and caveats of the study: CD4 and private specificities were missed by VDJdb matching, which favored anti-spike CD8 responses.

Each single cDNA molecule received a unique molecular identifier. TCRdb independently ran MiXCR on the 5' RACE reads; one entry per CDR3 protein. This sample has about 55,000 distinct CDR3 sequences; under 15% occur once, and the top ten carry about 9.3%. The ends lost 3 bases at V and 3 bases at J; junction bases unmatched: 5. The CDR3 has 15 amino acids. In germline, CDR1 is SGHAT, CDR2 FQDESV (reference sequence). The sequence came from an adult who was a healthcare worker with PCR-confirmed SARS-CoV-2 infection or an uninfected control (not recorded which). The specimen comprised whole blood, sampled at baseline. The rearrangement links TRBV11-1 to TRBJ2-5; 9 nucleotides line up with TRBD2. CDR3 protein: CASSFRPSGEETQYF. In nucleotides, the CDR3 is TGTGCCAGCAGCTTTCGCCCTAGCGGGGAAGAGACCCAGTACTTC.